This is a list of T cell receptor beta chains from one sample in a study of T cell clonotyping in hematopoietic cell transplantation. The data were produced by immunoSEQ multiplex PCR, yet TCRdb's version contains in-frame clones alone and is incomplete. In the table there are about 19,000 clones, more than 70% of which are singletons. The material was peripheral blood mononuclear cells, obtained before stem cell transplant. The receptor source for this set is a man aged 45-60 years with acute myeloid leukemia. Some clones in this sample may be carry-over from other donors' samples. The CDR3 runs from the conserved cysteine through the conserved F or W. D genes are given only for firm matches. Size is stated for part of the rows, as once, few or many counts, or as a class when the clone is expanded.

cdr3_nt | cdr3_aa | j_call | clone_size | d_call | v_call
TGTGCCAGCAGCTCCACGGCGAGCGGGGTTCCCTCCTACAATGAGCAGTTCTTC | CASSSTASGVPSYNEQFF | TRBJ2-1 | - | TRBD2 | TRBV7-9
TGCGCCAGCAGCCAAGATCTGGGACAGGGGGTCTACACCGGGGAGCTGTTTTTT | CASSQDLGQGVYTGELFF | TRBJ2-2 | - | TRBD1 | TRBV4-3
TGTGCCAGTAGTCAAACCCATTATAGCAATCAGCCCCAGCATTTT | CASSQTHYSNQPQHF | TRBJ1-5 | - | - | TRBV19
TGTGCCAGCAGCCATGAAGGACAGGGGTCCTATGGCTACACCTTC | CASSHEGQGSYGYTF | TRBJ1-2 | few | TRBD1 | TRBV14
TGCGCCAGCAGCCAAGCGGCGGCCGGGACAGCGAACACTGAAGCTTTCTTT | CASSQAAAGTANTEAFF | TRBJ1-1 | once | TRBD1 | TRBV4-1
TGTGCCAGTAGTATCTTGGGGGGAGAGACCCAGTACTTC | CASSILGGETQYF | TRBJ2-5 | - | - | TRBV19
TGCGCCAGCAGCCAAGACGGCAGGGCCAAAGAGACCCAGTACTTC | CASSQDGRAKETQYF | TRBJ2-5 | once | - | TRBV4-1
TGTGCCAGCAGCGGGGCACCCCGACCGATTCGTACCGGGGAGCTGTTTTTT | CASSGAPRPIRTGELFF | TRBJ2-2 | - | - | TRBV11-2
TGTGCCAGCAGGGGGAGGAGGGGCCAAAACATTCAGTACTTC | CASRGRRGQNIQYF | TRBJ2-4 | - | - | TRBV28
TGTGCCATCAGTGAGTCCGAGGGGGTCGAGCAGTACTTC | CAISESEGVEQYF | TRBJ2-7 | - | - | TRBV10-3
TGTGCCAGCAGCTTGGTGGACAGTAACTATGGCTACACCTTC | CASSLVDSNYGYTF | TRBJ1-2 | - | - | TRBV5-5
TGTGCCAGTAGTATAAGGGCTGCCAGCCTTAGCACAGATACGCAGTATTTT | CASSIRAASLSTDTQYF | TRBJ2-3 | - | - | TRBV19
TGTGCCAGCTCAATGGGACAGGGGGGCATCGGCTACACCTTC | CASSMGQGGIGYTF | TRBJ1-2 | - | TRBD1 | TRBV18
TGTGCCAGCAGTGATACGACCTACACCGGGGAGCTGTTTTTT | CASSDTTYTGELFF | TRBJ2-2 | - | - | TRBV25-1
TGCGCCAGCAGCTTGGTGGGACAGGGGGCGACTGAAGCTTTCTTT | CASSLVGQGATEAFF | TRBJ1-1 | - | TRBD1 | TRBV5-1
TGTGCCAGCAGCTTACGCAGCTACGAGCAGTACTTC | CASSLRSYEQYF | TRBJ2-7 | - | - | TRBV7-9
TGTGCCAGTAGTCACCTTCAGCAGGCTGAAGCTTTCTTT | CASSHLQQAEAFF | TRBJ1-1 | - | - | TRBV19
TGTGCCAGCAGCAAAAACCTGTGGAGGGGCCCGGATAGCAATCAGCCCCAGCATTTT | CASSKNLWRGPDSNQPQHF | TRBJ1-5 | - | - | TRBV5-5